This TCR beta chain originates from a study of shared clonotypes between healthy human individuals. The length of the CDR3 is 15 residues. With V trimmed by 4 bases and J by 2 bases, 4 bases remained unmatched. From germline, CDR1 is LGHNA and CDR2 YSLEER. The protocol was immunoSEQ multiplex PCR, while the TCRdb copy is restricted to in-frame clones and leaves out a portion. The repertoire holds approximately 2.5 million clones, under 95% seen once, with approximately 0.36% in the top ten. This TCR derives from a man aged 18 to 30 in good health. Some clones in this sample may be carry-over from other donors' samples. The sample consisted of naive CD4+ T cells from PBMCs. Regarding subset: CD45RA+ positively selected. The V and J genes are TRBV4-3 and TRBJ2-1; TRBD2 matches 8 bases. The CDR3 nucleotides read TGCGCCAGCAGCCTCCGGGAGGGCCCCTACAATGAGCAGTTCTTC. Translated, it gives CASSLREGPYNEQFF.